The 12 T cell receptor beta chains listed next were all sequenced from one sample in a study of T cells after yellow fever vaccination. TCRdb recomputed calls from the 5' RACE reads with MiXCR, one row per CDR3 protein. This sample yields hundreds of thousands of distinct CDR3 sequences, of which approximately 12% are seen a single time; around an eighth belongs to the top ten. The starting material was PBMCs, obtained on the day of the yellow fever booster vaccination. The source is a man aged 25-45 years who received the YFV17D yellow fever vaccine.

The chain is built from TRBV20-1 and TRBJ2-1; 11 nucleotides align to TRBD2. The germline V gene encodes CDR1 DFQATT and CDR2 SNEGSKA (reference sequence). V lost 2 bases, J lost 4 bases, and 7 bases stayed unmatched. The CDR3 loop spans 16 amino acids. The CDR3 here is CSARPITSGSYNEQFF. Written as DNA, the CDR3 is TGCAGTGCTAGACCGATAACTAGCGGGAGTTACAATGAGCAGTTCTTC.

The chain recombines TRBV15 with TRBJ1-5; weak D call: TRBD1 (5 bases). From germline, CDR1 is LNHNV and CDR2 YYDKDF (reference sequence). The CDR3 length is 15 residues. The ends were cut back, 8 bases at V and 4 bases at J, with 18 bases in the middle. This CDR3 reads CATRPGGSKNQPQHF. The CDR3 coding sequence is TGTGCCACCCGCCCTGGGGGGAGTAAAAATCAGCCCCAGCATTTT.

This clonotype was observed a handful of times. This rearrangement joins TRBV5-1 to TRBJ2-7; 9 bases line up with TRBD1. The CDR3 loop spans 15 amino acids. The ends lost 3 bases at V and 9 bases at J; junction bases unmatched: 13. Germline V CDR1 and CDR2: SGHRS, YFSETQ. DNA of the CDR3: TGCGCCAGCAGCTCCCTCGGGGACAGGGCCCAGGGGCAGTACTTC. Amino acid sequence: CASSSLGDRAQGQYF.

The rearrangement uses TRBV7-2 and TRBJ2-2, with 7 bases that match TRBD1. Germline trimming cut 5 bases from V and 0 bases from J; bases unmatched to any gene: 6. Looked up from germline, CDR1 is SGHTA and CDR2 is FQGNSA. This CDR3 is 16 amino acids long. In DNA, the CDR3 is TGTGCCAGCAGCACCACAGGGGACCCGAACACCGGGGAGCTGTTTTTT. Translating gives CASSTTGDPNTGELFF.

This clonotype was seen a handful of times. V and J are TRBV18 and TRBJ2-6; possibly TRBD1 or TRBD2 for D (5 bases each). Germline V gives CDR1 KGHSH, CDR2 LQKENI. Between the trimmed V and J ends, which lost 3 bases and 0 bases, there was a span of 12 bases. The CDR3 runs to 17 residues. The DNA for the CDR3 is TGTGCCAGCTCACCGCCGGGACCGACCTCTGGGGCCAACGTCCTGACTTTC. Translation: CASSPPGPTSGANVLTF.

This rearrangement joins TRBV19 to TRBJ1-6, with no clear D. The CDR3 runs to 13 residues. CDR1 is LNHDA and CDR2 is SQIVND in the germline V gene (reference sequence). Trimming removed 9 bases from V and 7 bases from J, with 13 bases in between. The CDR3, as DNA: TGTGCCAGCTCGGTCGGTCACAATTCACCCCTCCACTTT. Protein sequence: CASSVGHNSPLHF.

This clonotype came up a few times. The CDR3 DNA follows: TGTGCCAGCAGCCCACAGTCAGGAAACAATCAGCCCCAGCATTTT. It codes for CASSPQSGNNQPQHF. The chain links TRBV7-2 to TRBJ1-5, with D hard to call. Germline assignment: CDR1 SGHTA and CDR2 FQGNSA. V shed 5 bases and J shed 3 bases, with 14 bases lying between them. This CDR3 has 15 residues.

This clonotype was found many times. This chain uses TRBV5-1 with TRBJ2-1; D gene unclear. The CDR3 runs to 13 residues. Germline CDR1 and CDR2: SGHRS and YFSETQ. The V gene lost 2 bases and the J gene lost 3 bases, with 6 bases spanning the gap. The CDR3 loop reads CASSLRDYNEQFF. CDR3 nucleotide sequence: TGCGCCAGCAGCTTAAGGGACTACAATGAGCAGTTCTTC.

A few counts support this clonotype. V usage is TRBV29-1 and J usage is TRBJ2-5; D call uncertain. This CDR3 comprises 13 residues. Germline CDR1 and CDR2: SQVTM and ANQGSEA. Deletions cut 0 bases from V and 0 bases from J, with 5 bases between. CDR3 nucleotides: TGCAGCGTTGAAGAACAGTACCAAGAGACCCAGTACTTC. Translation gives CSVEEQYQETQYF. Filled out from reference TRBV29-1 and TRBJ2-5, the complete variable domain reads SAVISQKPSRDICQRGTSLTIQCQVDSQVTMMFWYRQQPGQSLTLIATANQGSEATYESGFVIDKFPISRPNLTFSTLTVSNMSPEDSSIYLCSVEEQYQETQYFGPGTRLLVL.

This clonotype was detected a few times. The chain uses TRBV10-3 and TRBJ2-7, with D possibly being TRBD2 (5 bases). The V gene lost 7 bases and the J gene lost 0 bases, with 13 bases spanning the gap. Germline CDR1 ENHRY, CDR2 SYGVKD. This CDR3 spans 14 amino acids. CDR3 protein: CAIKERVDSYEQYF. The CDR3, as DNA: TGTGCCATCAAAGAGAGGGTGGACTCCTACGAGCAGTACTTC.

This clonotype was picked up many times. The chain uses TRBV7-2 and TRBJ2-2, with 7 bases that match TRBD2. The J segment lost 6 bases and the V segment lost 7 bases, leaving 11 bases of the junction unmatched. The CDR3 runs to 15 residues. Germline CDR1 and CDR2: SGHTA and FQGNSA. The CDR3 nucleotides are TGTGCCAGCAAGTTAGCGGGTACTCGGTCCGGGGAGCTGTTTTTT. Translating it yields CASKLAGTRSGELFF.

This clonotype turned up a few times. The V call is TRBV20-1, the J call TRBJ2-5, with a tentative D call TRBD2 (7 bases). Trimming cost V 0 bases and J 5 bases, with 13 bases left between them. The CDR3 length is 14 residues. From germline, CDR1 is DFQATT and CDR2 SNEGSKA (reference sequence). The chain's CDR3 is CSARDLRGAETQYF. The CDR3 coding sequence is TGCAGTGCTAGAGATCTCCGGGGGGCTGAGACCCAGTACTTC.